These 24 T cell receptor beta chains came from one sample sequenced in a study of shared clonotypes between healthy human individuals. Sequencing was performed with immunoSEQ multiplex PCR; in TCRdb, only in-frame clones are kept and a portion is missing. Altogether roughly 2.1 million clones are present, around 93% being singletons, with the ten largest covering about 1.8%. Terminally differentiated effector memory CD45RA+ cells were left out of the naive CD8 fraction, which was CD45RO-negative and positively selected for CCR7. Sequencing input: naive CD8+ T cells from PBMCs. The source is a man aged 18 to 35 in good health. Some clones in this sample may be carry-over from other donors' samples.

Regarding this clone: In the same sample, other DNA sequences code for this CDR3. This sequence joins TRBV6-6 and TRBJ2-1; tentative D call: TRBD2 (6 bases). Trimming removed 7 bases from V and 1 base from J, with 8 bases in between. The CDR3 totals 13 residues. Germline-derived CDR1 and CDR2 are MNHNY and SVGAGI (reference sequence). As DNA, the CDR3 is TGTGCCAGCACCAGCGGGTCCTACAATGAGCAGTTCTTC. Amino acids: CASTSGSYNEQFF.

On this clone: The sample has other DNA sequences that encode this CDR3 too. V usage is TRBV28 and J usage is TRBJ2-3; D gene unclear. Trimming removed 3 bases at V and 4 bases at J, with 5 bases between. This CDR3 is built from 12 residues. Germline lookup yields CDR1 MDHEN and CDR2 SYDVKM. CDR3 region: CASSFFPDTQYF. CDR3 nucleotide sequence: TGTGCCAGCAGTTTTTTCCCAGATACGCAGTATTTT.

The CDR3 region has the DNA TGTGCCAGCAGTGATCCACCAGGGTGGGTAGTGGGCGAGCAGTACTTC. This codes for CASSDPPGWVVGEQYF. This chain connects TRBV28 to TRBJ2-7, with a possible D match to TRBD1 (5 bases). V dropped 5 bases and J dropped 6 bases, with 23 bases sitting between them. Germline V lookup: CDR1 MDHEN, CDR2 SYDVKM. The CDR3 is 16 residues long.

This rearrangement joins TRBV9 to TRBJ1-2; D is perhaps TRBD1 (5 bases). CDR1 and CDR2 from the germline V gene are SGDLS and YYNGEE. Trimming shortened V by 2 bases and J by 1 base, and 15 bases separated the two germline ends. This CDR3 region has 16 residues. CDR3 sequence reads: CASSVTSGVGNYGYTF. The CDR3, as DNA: TGTGCCAGCAGCGTCACGTCGGGGGTCGGTAACTATGGCTACACCTTC.

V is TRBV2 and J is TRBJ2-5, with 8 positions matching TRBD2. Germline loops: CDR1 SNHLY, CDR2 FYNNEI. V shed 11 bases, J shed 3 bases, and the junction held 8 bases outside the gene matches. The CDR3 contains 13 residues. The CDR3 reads CAGRRAGEETQYF. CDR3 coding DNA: TGTGCCGGGAGGAGAGCGGGGGAAGAGACCCAGTACTTC.

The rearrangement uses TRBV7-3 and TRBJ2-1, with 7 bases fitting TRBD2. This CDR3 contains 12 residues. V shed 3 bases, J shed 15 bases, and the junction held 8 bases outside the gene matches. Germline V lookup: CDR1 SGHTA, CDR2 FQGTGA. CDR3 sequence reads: CASSFGWEGRFF. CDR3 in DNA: TGTGCCAGCAGCTTCGGGTGGGAGGGTCGGTTCTTC.

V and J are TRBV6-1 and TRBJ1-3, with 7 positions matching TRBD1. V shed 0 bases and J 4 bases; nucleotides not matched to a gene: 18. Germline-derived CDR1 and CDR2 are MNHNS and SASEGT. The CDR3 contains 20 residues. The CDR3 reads CASSEAKWYRGPAVGNTIYF. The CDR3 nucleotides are TGTGCCAGCAGTGAAGCGAAGTGGTACAGGGGCCCCGCCGTGGGAAACACCATATATTTT.

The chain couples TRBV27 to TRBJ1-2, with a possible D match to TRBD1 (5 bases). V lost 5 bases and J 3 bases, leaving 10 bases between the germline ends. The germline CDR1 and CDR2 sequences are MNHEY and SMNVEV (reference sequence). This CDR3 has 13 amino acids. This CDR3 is CASSPLGDYGYTF. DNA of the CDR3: TGTGCCAGCAGTCCACTAGGGGACTATGGCTACACCTTC.

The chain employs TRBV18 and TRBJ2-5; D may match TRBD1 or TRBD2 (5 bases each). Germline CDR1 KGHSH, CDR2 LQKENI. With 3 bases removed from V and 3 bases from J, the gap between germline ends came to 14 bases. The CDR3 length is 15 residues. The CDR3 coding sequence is TGTGCCAGCTCACCTTCTGGGACGGCGAAAGAGACCCAGTACTTC. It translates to CASSPSGTAKETQYF.

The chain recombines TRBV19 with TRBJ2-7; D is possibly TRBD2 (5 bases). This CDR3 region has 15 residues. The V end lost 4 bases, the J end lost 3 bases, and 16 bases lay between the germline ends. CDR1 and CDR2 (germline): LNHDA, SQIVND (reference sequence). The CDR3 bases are TGTGCCAGTAGTAGGGCTAGAGGGCGGAACTACGAGCAGTACTTC. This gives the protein CASSRARGRNYEQYF.

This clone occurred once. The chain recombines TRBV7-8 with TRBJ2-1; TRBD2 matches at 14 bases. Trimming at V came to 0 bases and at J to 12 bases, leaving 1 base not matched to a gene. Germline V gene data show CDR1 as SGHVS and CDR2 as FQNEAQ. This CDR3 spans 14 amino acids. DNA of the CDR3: TGTGCCAGCAGCTTAGCGGGACTAGCGGGAGTGCAGTTCTTC. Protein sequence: CASSLAGLAGVQFF.

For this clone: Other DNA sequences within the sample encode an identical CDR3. CDR3 amino acids: CASSYSGNTIYF. Here the CDR3 DNA reads TGTGCCAGCAGCTATAGTGGAAACACCATATATTTT. The rearrangement uses TRBV11-2 and TRBJ1-3, with D unclear. Trimming shortened V by 4 bases and J by 3 bases, and 4 bases separated the two germline ends. Germline lookup yields CDR1 SGHAT and CDR2 FQNNGV. CDR3 length equals 12 residues.

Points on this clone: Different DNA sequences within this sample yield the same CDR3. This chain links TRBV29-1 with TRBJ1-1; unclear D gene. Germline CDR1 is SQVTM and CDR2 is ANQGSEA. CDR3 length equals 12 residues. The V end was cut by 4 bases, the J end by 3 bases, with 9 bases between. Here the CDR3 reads CSVVGGYTEAFF. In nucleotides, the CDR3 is TGCAGCGTTGTCGGAGGGTACACTGAAGCTTTCTTT. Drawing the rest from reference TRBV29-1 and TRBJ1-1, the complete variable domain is SAVISQKPSRDICQRGTSLTIQCQVDSQVTMMFWYRQQPGQSLTLIATANQGSEATYESGFVIDKFPISRPNLTFSTLTVSNMSPEDSSIYLCSVVGGYTEAFFGQGTRLTVV.

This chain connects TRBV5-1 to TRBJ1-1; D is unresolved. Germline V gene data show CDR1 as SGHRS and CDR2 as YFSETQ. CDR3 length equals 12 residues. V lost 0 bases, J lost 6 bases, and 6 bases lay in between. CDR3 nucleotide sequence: TGCGCCAGCAGCTTGGACGAATCTGAAGCTTTCTTT. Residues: CASSLDESEAFF. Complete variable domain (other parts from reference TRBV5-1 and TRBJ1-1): KAGVTQTPRYLIKTRGQQVTLSCSPISGHRSVSWYQQTPGQGLQFLFEYFSETQRNKGNFPGRFSGRQFSNSRSEMNVSTLELGDSALYLCASSLDESEAFFGQGTRLTVV.

CDR3 in DNA: TGCAGCGGTTCCATAGGTGCGACCTACGAGCAGTACTTC. Translation: CSGSIGATYEQYF. The chain couples TRBV29-1 to TRBJ2-7; no clear D gene. V dropped 7 bases and J dropped 2 bases, with 15 bases sitting between them. The germline V gene encodes CDR1 SQVTM and CDR2 ANQGSEA. The CDR3 covers 13 residues.

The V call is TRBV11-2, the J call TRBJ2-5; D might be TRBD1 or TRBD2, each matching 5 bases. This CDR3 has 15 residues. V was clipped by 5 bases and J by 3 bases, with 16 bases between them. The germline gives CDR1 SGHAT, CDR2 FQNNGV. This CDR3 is CASSPRDHQEETQYF. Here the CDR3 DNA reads TGTGCCAGCAGCCCCCGGGACCACCAGGAAGAGACCCAGTACTTC. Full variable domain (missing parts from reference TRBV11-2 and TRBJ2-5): EAGVAQSPRYKIIEKRQSVAFWCNPISGHATLYWYQQILGQGPKLLIQFQNNGVVDDSQLPKDRFSAERLKGVDSTLKIQPAKLEDSAVYLCASSPRDHQEETQYFGPGTRLLVL.

CDR3 in amino acids: CASSVAGTGNSKLFF. For the CDR3, the DNA is TGTGCCAGCAGCGTAGCTGGGACAGGGAATTCTAAACTGTTTTTT. The V and J genes are TRBV9 and TRBJ1-4; 9 bases agree with TRBD1. Per the germline V gene, CDR1 is SGDLS and CDR2 is YYNGEE. V shed 0 bases, J shed 11 bases, and the junction held 8 bases outside the gene matches. CDR3 length: 15 amino acids.

The CDR3 loop reads CASSYTGGTNTEAFF. CDR3 nucleotide sequence: TGTGCCAGCAGTTATACGGGGGGTACGAACACTGAAGCTTTCTTT. This chain uses TRBV6-6 with TRBJ1-1; TRBD1 might be the D (5 bases). Germline V gives CDR1 MNHNY, CDR2 SVGAGI (reference sequence). Between the trimmed V and J ends, which lost 3 bases and 1 base, there was a span of 12 bases. CDR3 size: 15 residues.

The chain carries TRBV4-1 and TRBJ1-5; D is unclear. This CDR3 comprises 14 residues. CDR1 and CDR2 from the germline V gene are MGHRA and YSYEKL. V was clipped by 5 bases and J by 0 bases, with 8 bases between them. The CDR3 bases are TGCGCCAGCAGCTTGGGCGATAGCAATCAGCCCCAGCATTTT. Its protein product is CASSLGDSNQPQHF.

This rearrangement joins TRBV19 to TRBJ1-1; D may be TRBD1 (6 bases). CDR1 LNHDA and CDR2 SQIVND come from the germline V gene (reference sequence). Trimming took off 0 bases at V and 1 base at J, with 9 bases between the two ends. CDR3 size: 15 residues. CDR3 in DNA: TGTGCCAGTAGTATAGACGGACAGCCGAACACTGAAGCTTTCTTT. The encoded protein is CASSIDGQPNTEAFF.

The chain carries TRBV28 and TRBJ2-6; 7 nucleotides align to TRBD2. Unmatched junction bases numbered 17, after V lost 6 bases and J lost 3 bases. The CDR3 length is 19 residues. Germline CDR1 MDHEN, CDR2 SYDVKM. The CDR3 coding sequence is TGTGCCAGCAGACCTGCAAGGTTGGGGGAGGGCCTTGGGGCCAACGTCCTGACTTTC. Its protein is CASRPARLGEGLGANVLTF.

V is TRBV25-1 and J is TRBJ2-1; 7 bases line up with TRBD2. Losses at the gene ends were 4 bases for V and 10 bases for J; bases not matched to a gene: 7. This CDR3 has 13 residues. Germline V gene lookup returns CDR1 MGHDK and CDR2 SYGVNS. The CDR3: CASSVQMGGEQFF. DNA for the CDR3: TGTGCCAGCAGTGTTCAAATGGGGGGGGAGCAGTTCTTC.

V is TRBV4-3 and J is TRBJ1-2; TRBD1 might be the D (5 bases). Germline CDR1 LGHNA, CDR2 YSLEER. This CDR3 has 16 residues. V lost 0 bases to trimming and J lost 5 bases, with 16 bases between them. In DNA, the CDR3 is TGCGCCAGCAGCCAAGATATAGGAAACAGGCGGTATGGCTACACCTTC. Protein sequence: CASSQDIGNRRYGYTF.

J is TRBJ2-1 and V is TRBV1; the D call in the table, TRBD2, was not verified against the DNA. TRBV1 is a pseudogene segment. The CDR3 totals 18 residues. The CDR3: CTSSQEGCVQSRSNEQFF. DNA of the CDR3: TGCACCAGCAGCCAAGAAGGTTGTGTGCAATCTAGGAGCAATGAGCAGTTCTTC.